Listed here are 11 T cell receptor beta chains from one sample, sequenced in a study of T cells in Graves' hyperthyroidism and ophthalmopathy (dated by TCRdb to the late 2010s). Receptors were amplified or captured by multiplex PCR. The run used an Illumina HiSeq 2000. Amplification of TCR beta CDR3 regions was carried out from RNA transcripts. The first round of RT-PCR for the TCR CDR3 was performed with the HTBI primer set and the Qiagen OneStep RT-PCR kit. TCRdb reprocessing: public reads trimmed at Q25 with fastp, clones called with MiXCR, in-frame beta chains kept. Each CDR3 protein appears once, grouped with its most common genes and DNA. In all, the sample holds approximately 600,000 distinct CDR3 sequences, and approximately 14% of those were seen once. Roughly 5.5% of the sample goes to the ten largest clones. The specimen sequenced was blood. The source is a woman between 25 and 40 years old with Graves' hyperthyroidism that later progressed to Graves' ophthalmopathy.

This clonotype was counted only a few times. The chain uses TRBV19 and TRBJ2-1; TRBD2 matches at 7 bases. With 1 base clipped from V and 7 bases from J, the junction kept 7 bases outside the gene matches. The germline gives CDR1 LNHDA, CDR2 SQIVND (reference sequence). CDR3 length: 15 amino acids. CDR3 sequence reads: CASSIGGSVANEQFF. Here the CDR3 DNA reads TGTGCCAGTAGTATAGGCGGGAGCGTCGCTAATGAGCAGTTCTTC.

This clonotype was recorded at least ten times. The CDR3 sequence is CATIGLVSDGYTF. CDR3 coding DNA: TGTGCCACCATTGGACTGGTATCTGATGGCTACACCTTC. The chain recombines TRBV15 with TRBJ1-2; D not resolved. Germline V lookup: CDR1 LNHNV, CDR2 YYDKDF (reference sequence). V lost 7 bases and J 6 bases, leaving 15 bases between the germline ends. This CDR3 region has 13 residues.

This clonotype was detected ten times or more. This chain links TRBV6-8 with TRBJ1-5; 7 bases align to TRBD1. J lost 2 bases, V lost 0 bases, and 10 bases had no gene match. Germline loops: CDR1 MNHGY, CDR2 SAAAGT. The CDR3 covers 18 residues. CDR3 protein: CASSYSAARGERNQPQHF. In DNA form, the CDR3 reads TGTGCCAGCAGTTACTCGGCTGCCAGGGGGGAACGCAATCAGCCCCAGCATTTT.

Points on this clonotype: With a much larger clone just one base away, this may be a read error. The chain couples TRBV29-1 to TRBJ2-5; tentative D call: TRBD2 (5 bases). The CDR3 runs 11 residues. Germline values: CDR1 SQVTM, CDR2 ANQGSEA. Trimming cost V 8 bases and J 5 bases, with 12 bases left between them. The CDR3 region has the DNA TGCAGCTCACCTACGGGGGAGACCCAGTACTTC. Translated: CSSPTGETQYF.

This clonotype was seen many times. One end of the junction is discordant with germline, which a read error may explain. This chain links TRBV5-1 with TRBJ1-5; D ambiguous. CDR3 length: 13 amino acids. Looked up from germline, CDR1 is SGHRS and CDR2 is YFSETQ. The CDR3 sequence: CASSLDGNQPQHF. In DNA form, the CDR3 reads TGTGCCAGCAGCTTAGATGGCAATCAGCCCCAGCATTTT.

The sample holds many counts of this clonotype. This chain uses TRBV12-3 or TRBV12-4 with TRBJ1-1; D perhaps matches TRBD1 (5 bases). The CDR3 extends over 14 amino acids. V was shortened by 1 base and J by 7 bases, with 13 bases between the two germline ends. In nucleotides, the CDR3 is TGTGCCAGCAGTTTAGAAGCAGGGAGGGTTGAAGCTTTCTTT. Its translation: CASSLEAGRVEAFF.

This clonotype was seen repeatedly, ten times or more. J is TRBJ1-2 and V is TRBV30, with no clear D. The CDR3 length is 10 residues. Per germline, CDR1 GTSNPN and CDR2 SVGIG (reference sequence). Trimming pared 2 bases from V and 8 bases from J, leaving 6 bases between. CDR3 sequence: CAWSNYGYTF. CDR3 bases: TGTGCCTGGAGTAATTACGGCTACACCTTC.

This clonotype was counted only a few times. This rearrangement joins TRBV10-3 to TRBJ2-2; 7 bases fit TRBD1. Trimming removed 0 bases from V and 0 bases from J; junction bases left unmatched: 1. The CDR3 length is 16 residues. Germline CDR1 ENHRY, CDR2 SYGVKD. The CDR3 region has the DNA TGTGCCATCAGTGAGTCAGGGGGCCCGAACACCGGGGAGCTGTTTTTT. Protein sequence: CAISESGGPNTGELFF.

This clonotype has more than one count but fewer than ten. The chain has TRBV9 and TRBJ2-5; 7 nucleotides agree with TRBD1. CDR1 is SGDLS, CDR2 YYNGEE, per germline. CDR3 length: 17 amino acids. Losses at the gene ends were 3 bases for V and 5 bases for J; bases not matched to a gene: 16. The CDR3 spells CASSEQGQPLSQETQYF. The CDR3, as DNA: TGTGCCAGCAGCGAGCAGGGACAGCCCCTATCGCAGGAGACCCAGTACTTC.

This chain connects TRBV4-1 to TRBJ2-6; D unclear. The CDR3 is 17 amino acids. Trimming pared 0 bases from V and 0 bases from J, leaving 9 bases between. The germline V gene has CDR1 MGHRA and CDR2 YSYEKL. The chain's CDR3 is CASSQDHRYSGANVLTF. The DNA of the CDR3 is TGCGCCAGCAGCCAAGATCACAGATACTCTGGGGCCAACGTCCTGACTTTC.

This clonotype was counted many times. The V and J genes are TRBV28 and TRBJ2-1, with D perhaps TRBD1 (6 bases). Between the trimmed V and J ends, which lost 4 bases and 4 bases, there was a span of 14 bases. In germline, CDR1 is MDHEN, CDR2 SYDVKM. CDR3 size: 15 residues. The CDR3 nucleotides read TGTGCCAGCAGTTCGCCTCGGACAGTTTACAATGAGCAGTTCTTC. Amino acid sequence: CASSSPRTVYNEQFF.